These 10 T cell receptor beta chains were all obtained from the same sample, sequenced in a study of T cell repertoires in cytomegalovirus infection. TCRdb re-called the reads through MiXCR, storing one row per CDR3 protein. The profile shows tens of thousands of distinct CDR3 sequences, just over 20% of them singletons. Their cognate antigens are unknown. The specimen comprised CD8+ T cells from cultured PBMCs, sampled from culture after CMV antigen stimulation. The origin of the receptors is a human donor in good health (CMV status not recorded). Some clones in this sample may be carry-over from other donors' samples.

The rearrangement joins TRBV9 to TRBJ2-1; D remains ambiguous. The CDR3 length is 14 residues. CDR1 and CDR2 from the germline V gene are SGDLS and YYNGEE. The germline V and J ends were trimmed by 1 base and 4 bases, with 9 bases remaining between them. CDR3 coding DNA: TGTGCCAGCAGCGTAACATGGGATTACAATGAGCAGTTCTTC. Translated, it gives CASSVTWDYNEQFF.

The chain employs TRBV7-9 and TRBJ1-1; D ambiguous. The CDR3 covers 15 residues. Trimming left V 2 bases short and J 5 bases short, with 15 bases between. The germline gives CDR1 SEHNR, CDR2 FQNEAQ (reference sequence). The CDR3 sequence is CASSLQGRVWTEAFF. CDR3 coding DNA: TGTGCCAGCAGCTTACAAGGGCGGGTATGGACTGAAGCTTTCTTT.

The rearrangement joins TRBV7-8 to TRBJ2-7; TRBD1 is a possible D gene (5 bases). V gave up 7 bases and J gave up 2 bases, with 24 bases separating them. This CDR3 has 17 amino acids. CDR1 SGHVS and CDR2 FQNEAQ come from the germline V gene. For the CDR3, the DNA is TGTGCCAGCACCGGAACCATCAGGGAAGCCACAACCTACGAGCAGTACTTC. Amino acids: CASTGTIREATTYEQYF.

The chain is built from TRBV11-2 and TRBJ2-7; D not resolved. Germline-derived CDR1 and CDR2 are SGHAT and FQNNGV. The CDR3 consists of 14 residues. Trimming removed 1 base at V and 2 bases at J, with 9 bases between. The CDR3 bases are TGTGCCAGCAGCTTAGGTGGGCAGACCTACGAGCAGTACTTC. Encoded protein: CASSLGGQTYEQYF.

This clonotype was seen only a few times. The V and J genes are TRBV7-9 and TRBJ2-7; the match to TRBD1 covers 7 bases. Germline assignment: CDR1 SEHNR and CDR2 FQNEAQ (reference sequence). J was trimmed by 4 bases and V by 5 bases; bases with no gene match: 8. The CDR3 runs to 14 residues. The CDR3 nucleotides read TGTGCCAGCAGCGCCCGGGACAGCCTATACGAGCAGTACTTC. The encoded protein is CASSARDSLYEQYF.

This clonotype was counted a few times. At one end the junction does not follow the germline gene, possibly because of a read error. V is TRBV7-6 and J is TRBJ1-1; D is possibly TRBD1 (5 bases). The CDR3 runs to 14 residues. The germline CDR1 and CDR2 sequences are SGHVS and FNYEAQ. CDR3 nucleotides: TGTGCCAGCAGATTAGGATTGGGGGACACTGAAGCTTTCTTT. As protein: CASRLGLGDTEAFF. The whole variable domain, filled in from reference TRBV7-6 and TRBJ1-1, reads GAGVSQSPRYKVTKRGQDVALRCDPISGHVSLYWYRQALGQGPEFLTYFNYEAQQDKSGLPNDRFSAERPEGSISTLTIQRTEQRDSAMYRCASRLGLGDTEAFFGQGTRLTVV.

The CDR3: CASRRSSLSNQPQHF. The DNA for the CDR3 is TGTGCCAGCAGAAGGTCTTCTCTTAGCAATCAGCCCCAGCATTTT. The chain combines TRBV28 with TRBJ1-5; D ambiguous. Trimming removed 6 bases at V and 0 bases at J, with 12 bases between. This CDR3 has 15 amino acids. The germline V gene encodes CDR1 MDHEN and CDR2 SYDVKM.

This clonotype turned up a few times. This chain connects TRBV27 to TRBJ2-5, with 13 positions matching TRBD2. Losses at the gene ends were 7 bases for V and 4 bases for J; bases not matched to a gene: 6. The germline gives CDR1 MNHEY, CDR2 SMNVEV (reference sequence). The CDR3 spans 15 residues. The CDR3 DNA is TGTGCCAGCACCACACTAGCGGGGGGGCCAGAGACCCAGTACTTC. Amino acids: CASTTLAGGPETQYF.

This CDR3 reads CASSSRTTLNEQFF. In DNA, the CDR3 is TGTGCCAGCAGCTCGAGGACAACCTTGAATGAGCAGTTCTTC. The chain recombines TRBV5-5 with TRBJ2-1, with D maybe TRBD1 (5 bases). The germline V gene has CDR1 SGHKS and CDR2 YYEKEE (reference sequence). CDR3 length equals 14 residues. Trimming shortened V by 3 bases and J by 7 bases, and 14 bases separated the two germline ends.

This sequence joins TRBV6-5 and TRBJ2-2, with D hard to call. V was shortened by 5 bases and J by 4 bases, with 11 bases between the two germline ends. The CDR3 is 14 residues long. CDR1 is MNHEY and CDR2 is SVGAGI in the germline V gene. The CDR3 loop reads CASSPSTVTGELFF. In DNA, the CDR3 is TGTGCCAGCAGTCCGAGTACAGTCACCGGGGAGCTGTTTTTT.